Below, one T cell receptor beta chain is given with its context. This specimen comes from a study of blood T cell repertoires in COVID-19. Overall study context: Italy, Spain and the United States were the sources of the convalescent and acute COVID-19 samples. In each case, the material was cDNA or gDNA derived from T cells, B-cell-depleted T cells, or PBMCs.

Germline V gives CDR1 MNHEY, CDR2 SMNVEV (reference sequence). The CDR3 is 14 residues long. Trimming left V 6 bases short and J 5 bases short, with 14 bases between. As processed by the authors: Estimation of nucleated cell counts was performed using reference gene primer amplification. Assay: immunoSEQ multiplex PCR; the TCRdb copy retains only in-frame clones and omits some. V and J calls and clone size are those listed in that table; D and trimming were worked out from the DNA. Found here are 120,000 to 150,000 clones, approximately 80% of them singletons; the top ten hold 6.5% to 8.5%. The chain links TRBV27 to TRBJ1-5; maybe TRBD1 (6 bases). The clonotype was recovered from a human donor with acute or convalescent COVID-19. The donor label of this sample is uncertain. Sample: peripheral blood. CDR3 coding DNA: TGTGCCAGCAGCCCTTCGGCAGGGGATCAGCCCCAGCATTTT. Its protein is CASSPSAGDQPQHF.